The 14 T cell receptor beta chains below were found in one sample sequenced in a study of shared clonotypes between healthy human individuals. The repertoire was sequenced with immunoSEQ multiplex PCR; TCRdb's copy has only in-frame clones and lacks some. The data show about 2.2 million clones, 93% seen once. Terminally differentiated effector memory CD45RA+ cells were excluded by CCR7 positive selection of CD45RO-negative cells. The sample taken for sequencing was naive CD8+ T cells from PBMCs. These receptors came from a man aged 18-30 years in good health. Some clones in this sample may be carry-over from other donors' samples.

The DNA for the CDR3 is TGTGCCAGTAGTTTCGGGGCTAGCGGGAAAGAGACCCAGTACTTC. This sequence encodes CASSFGASGKETQYF. The V gene is TRBV19, the J gene TRBJ2-5, with 9 bases matching TRBD2. Germline-derived CDR1 and CDR2 are LNHDA and SQIVND (reference sequence). V lost 5 bases and J lost 3; bases outside the gene matches: 7. The CDR3 has 15 residues.

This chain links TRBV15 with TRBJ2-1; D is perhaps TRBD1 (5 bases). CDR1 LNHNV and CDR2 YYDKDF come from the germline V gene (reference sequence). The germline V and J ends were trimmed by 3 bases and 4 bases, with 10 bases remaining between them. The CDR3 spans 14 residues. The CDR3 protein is CATSSDRRYNEQFF. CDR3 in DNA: TGTGCCACCAGCAGTGACAGACGATACAATGAGCAGTTCTTC.

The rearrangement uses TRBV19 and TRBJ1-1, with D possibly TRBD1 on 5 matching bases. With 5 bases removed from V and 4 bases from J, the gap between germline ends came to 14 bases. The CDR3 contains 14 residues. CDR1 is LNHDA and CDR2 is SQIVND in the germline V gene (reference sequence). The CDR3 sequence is CASSLSPGGTEAFF. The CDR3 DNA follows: TGTGCCAGTAGTCTCTCGCCCGGGGGCACTGAAGCTTTCTTT.

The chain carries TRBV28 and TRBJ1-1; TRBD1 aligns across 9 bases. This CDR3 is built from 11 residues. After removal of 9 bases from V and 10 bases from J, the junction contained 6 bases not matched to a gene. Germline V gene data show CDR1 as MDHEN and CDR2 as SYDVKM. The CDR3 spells CASRDRVVAFF. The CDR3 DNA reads TGTGCCAGTCGGGACAGGGTCGTAGCTTTCTTT.

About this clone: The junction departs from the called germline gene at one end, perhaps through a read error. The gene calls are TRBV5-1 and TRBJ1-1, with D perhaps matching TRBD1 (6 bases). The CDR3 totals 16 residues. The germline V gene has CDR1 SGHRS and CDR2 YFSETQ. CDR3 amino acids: CASSFDRKRGNAEAFF. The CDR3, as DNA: TGCGCCAGCAGCTTTGACAGGAAAAGAGGGAACGCTGAAGCTTTCTTT.

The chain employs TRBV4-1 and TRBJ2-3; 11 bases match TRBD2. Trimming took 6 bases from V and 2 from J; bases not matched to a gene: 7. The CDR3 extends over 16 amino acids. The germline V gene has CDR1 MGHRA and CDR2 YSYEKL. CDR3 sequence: CASRPTSGGYTDTQYF. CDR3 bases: TGCGCCAGCAGACCTACTAGCGGGGGATACACAGATACGCAGTATTTT.

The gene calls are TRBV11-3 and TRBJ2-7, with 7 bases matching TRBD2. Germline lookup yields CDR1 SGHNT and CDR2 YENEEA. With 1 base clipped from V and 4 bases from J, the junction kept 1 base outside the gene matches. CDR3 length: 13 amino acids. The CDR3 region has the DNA TGTGCCAGCAGCTTAGCAGCGGGGTACGAGCAGTACTTC. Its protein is CASSLAAGYEQYF.

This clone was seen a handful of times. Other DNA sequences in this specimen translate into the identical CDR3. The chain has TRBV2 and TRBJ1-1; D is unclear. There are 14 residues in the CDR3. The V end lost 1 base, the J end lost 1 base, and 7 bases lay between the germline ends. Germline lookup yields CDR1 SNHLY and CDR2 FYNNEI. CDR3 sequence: CASSEGGENTEAFF. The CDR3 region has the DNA TGTGCCAGCAGTGAAGGCGGTGAGAACACTGAAGCTTTCTTT. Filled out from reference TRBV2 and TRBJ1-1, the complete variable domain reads EPEVTQTPSHQVTQMGQEVILRCVPISNHLYFYWYRQILGQKVEFLVSFYNNEISEKSEIFDDQFSVERPDGSNFTLKIRSTKLEDSAMYFCASSEGGENTEAFFGQGTRLTVV.

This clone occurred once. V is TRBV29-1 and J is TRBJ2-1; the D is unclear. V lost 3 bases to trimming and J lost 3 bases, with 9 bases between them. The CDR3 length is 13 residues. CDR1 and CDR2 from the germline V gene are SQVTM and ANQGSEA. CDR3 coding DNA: TGCAGCGTTGACCGGACCAACTACAATGAGCAGTTCTTC. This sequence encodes CSVDRTNYNEQFF.

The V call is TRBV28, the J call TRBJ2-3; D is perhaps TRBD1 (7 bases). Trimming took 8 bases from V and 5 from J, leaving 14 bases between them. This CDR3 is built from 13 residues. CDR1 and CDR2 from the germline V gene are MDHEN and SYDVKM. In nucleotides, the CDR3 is TGTGCCAGCGGGGGGCAGGGGGAAGATACGCAGTATTTT. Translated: CASGGQGEDTQYF.

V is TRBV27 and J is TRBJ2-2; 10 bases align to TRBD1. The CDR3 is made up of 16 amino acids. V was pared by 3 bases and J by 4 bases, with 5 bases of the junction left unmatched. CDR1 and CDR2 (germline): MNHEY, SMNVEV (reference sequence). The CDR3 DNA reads TGTGCCAGCAGTTTCACCGGGACAGGGGCCACCGGGGAGCTGTTTTTT. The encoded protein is CASSFTGTGATGELFF.

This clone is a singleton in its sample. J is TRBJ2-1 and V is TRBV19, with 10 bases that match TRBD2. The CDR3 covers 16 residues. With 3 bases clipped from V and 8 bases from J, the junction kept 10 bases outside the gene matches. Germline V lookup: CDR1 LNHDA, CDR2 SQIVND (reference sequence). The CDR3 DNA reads TGTGCCAGTAGTATCCACGGTTCTAGCGGGAGCGATGAGCAGTTCTTC. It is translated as CASSIHGSSGSDEQFF.

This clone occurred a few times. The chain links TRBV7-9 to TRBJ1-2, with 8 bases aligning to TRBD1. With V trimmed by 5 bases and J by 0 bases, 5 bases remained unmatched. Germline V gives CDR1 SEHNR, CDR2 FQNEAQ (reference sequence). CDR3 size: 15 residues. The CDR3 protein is CASSPGQGPNYGYTF. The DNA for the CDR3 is TGTGCCAGCAGCCCCGGACAGGGCCCTAACTATGGCTACACCTTC. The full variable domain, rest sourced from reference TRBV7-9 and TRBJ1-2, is DTGVSQNPRHKITKRGQNVTFRCDPISEHNRLYWYRQTLGQGPEFLTYFQNEAQLEKSRLLSDRFSAERPKGSFSTLEIQRTEQGDSAMYLCASSPGQGPNYGYTFGSGTRLTVV.

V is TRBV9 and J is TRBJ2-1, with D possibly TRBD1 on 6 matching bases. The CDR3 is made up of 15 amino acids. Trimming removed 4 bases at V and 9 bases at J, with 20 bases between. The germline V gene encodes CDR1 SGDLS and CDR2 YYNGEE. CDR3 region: CASSLFDRPRGEQFF. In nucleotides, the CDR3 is TGTGCCAGCAGCCTCTTCGACAGGCCAAGGGGTGAGCAGTTCTTC.